These 11 T cell receptor beta chains were sequenced from one sample in a study of blood T cell repertoires in COVID-19. Clones were read by immunoSEQ multiplex PCR, and TCRdb kept only the in-frame ones, dropping some. The data show approximately 150,000 clones, around four fifths seen once. Sequences were obtained from peripheral blood. The receptor set was obtained from a man between 65 and 85 years old who had recovered from COVID-19.

This clone was detected only a few times. The V call is TRBV5-4, the J call TRBJ2-2, with 12 bases lining up with TRBD1. V gave up 4 bases and J gave up 4 bases; unmatched junction bases: 5. CDR1 SGHNT and CDR2 YYREEE come from the germline V gene (reference sequence). The CDR3 loop spans 16 amino acids. The CDR3: CASSEGQGALTGELFF. Here the CDR3 DNA reads TGTGCCAGCAGCGAGGGACAGGGGGCCCTCACCGGGGAGCTGTTTTTT.

The V and J genes are TRBV18 and TRBJ2-4; a weak D match, TRBD1 (5 bases). The CDR3 is made up of 15 amino acids. V lost 0 bases and J 3 bases, leaving 9 bases between the germline ends. Germline assignment: CDR1 KGHSH and CDR2 LQKENI. The CDR3 is CASSPPARDKNIQYF. In DNA, the CDR3 is TGTGCCAGCTCACCACCGGCCAGGGACAAAAACATTCAGTACTTC. The variable domain in full, completed from reference TRBV18 and TRBJ2-4, reads NAGVMQNPRHLVRRRGQEARLRCSPMKGHSHVYWYRQLPEEGLKFMVYLQKENIIDESGMPKERFSAEFPKEGPSILRIQQVVRGDSAAYFCASSPPARDKNIQYFGAGTRLSVL.

The V and J genes are TRBV29-1 and TRBJ1-1, with D uncertain. The CDR3 extends over 13 amino acids. Germline V CDR1 and CDR2: SQVTM, ANQGSEA. Trimming shortened V by 6 bases and J by 1 base, and 12 bases separated the two germline ends. The chain's CDR3 is CSVALTANTEAFF. CDR3 nucleotide sequence: TGCAGCGTCGCTTTAACAGCGAACACTGAAGCTTTCTTT. Full variable domain (rest looked up from reference TRBV29-1 and TRBJ1-1): SAVISQKPSRDICQRGTSLTIQCQVDSQVTMMFWYRQQPGQSLTLIATANQGSEATYESGFVIDKFPISRPNLTFSTLTVSNMSPEDSSIYLCSVALTANTEAFFGQGTRLTVV.

This rearrangement joins TRBV6-5 to TRBJ2-1; 10 bases line up with TRBD1. Germline V CDR1 and CDR2: MNHEY, SVGAGI. V shed 7 bases, J shed 2 bases, and the junction held 5 bases outside the gene matches. The CDR3 runs 15 residues. The CDR3 DNA reads TGTGCCAGCAAAACTGACAGGGGGCCCTACAATGAGCAGTTCTTC. Amino acids: CASKTDRGPYNEQFF.

This clone was recorded a few times. The chain joins TRBV5-8 to TRBJ2-3; possible D gene TRBD1, 5 bases. V lost 5 bases and J 0 bases, leaving 13 bases between the germline ends. This CDR3 is 15 amino acids long. Germline CDR1 and CDR2: SGHTS and YDEGEE. CDR3 nucleotide sequence: TGTGCCAGCAGACCGGACACTCCTAGCACAGATACGCAGTATTTT. The encoded protein is CASRPDTPSTDTQYF.

This chain connects TRBV20-1 to TRBJ1-5; tentatively, D is TRBD1 (6 bases). This CDR3 spans 13 amino acids. Germline CDR1 DFQATT, CDR2 SNEGSKA (reference sequence). V lost 3 bases and J 6 bases, leaving 12 bases between the germline ends. The CDR3 loop reads CSASGAGVQPQHF. Written as DNA, the CDR3 is TGCAGTGCTAGTGGGGCAGGGGTTCAGCCCCAGCATTTT.

The chain recombines TRBV19 with TRBJ1-2; D is unresolved. Trimming stripped 4 bases from V and 8 bases from J, with 11 bases between. Germline assignment: CDR1 LNHDA and CDR2 SQIVND (reference sequence). CDR3 length: 12 amino acids. CDR3 sequence (DNA): TGTGCCAGTAGTAATCCCCCATCCGGCTACACCTTC. The encoded protein is CASSNPPSGYTF. Complete variable domain (other parts from reference TRBV19 and TRBJ1-2): DGGITQSPKYLFRKEGQNVTLSCEQNLNHDAMYWYRQDPGQGLRLIYYSQIVNDFQKGDIAEGYSVSREKKESFPLTVTSAQKNPTAFYLCASSNPPSGYTFGSGTRLTVV.

The chain has TRBV10-3 and TRBJ2-5, with TRBD2 matching 7 bases. Germline V gives CDR1 ENHRY, CDR2 SYGVKD. The V segment lost 10 bases and the J segment 5 bases; nucleotides outside the gene matches: 7. This CDR3 has 12 amino acids. This chain's CDR3 is CATGLEGETQYF. The CDR3 DNA follows: TGTGCCACCGGACTAGAGGGGGAGACCCAGTACTTC.

In nucleotides, the CDR3 is TGCGCCAGCAGCTTGGCCCTGAACACCGGGGAGCTGTTTTTT. Translated: CASSLALNTGELFF. The genes are TRBV5-1 and TRBJ2-2; D call uncertain. The V gene's germline CDR1 is SGHRS and CDR2 YFSETQ. V gave up 0 bases and J gave up 1 base, with 4 bases separating them. The CDR3 has 14 residues.

This rearrangement joins TRBV9 to TRBJ1-4, with 7 bases aligning to TRBD1. With V trimmed by 6 bases and J by 3 bases, 8 bases remained unmatched. The CDR3 spans 15 residues. The germline CDR1 and CDR2 sequences are SGDLS and YYNGEE. CDR3 sequence (DNA): TGTGCCAGCAACAGACAGGGCACTCCTAATGAAAAACTGTTTTTT. It yields the protein CASNRQGTPNEKLFF.

This clone was found a few times. The junction departs from germline at one end; a sequencing error may be responsible. The V call is TRBV6-1, the J call TRBJ1-5, with 8 bases aligning to TRBD1. The CDR3 extends over 15 amino acids. Germline CDR1 is MNHNS and CDR2 is SASEGT. The CDR3 coding sequence is TGTGCCAGCAGTCAAGCGGGACAGGCCCGTCAGCCCCAGCATTTT. Amino acids: CASSQAGQARQPQHF.